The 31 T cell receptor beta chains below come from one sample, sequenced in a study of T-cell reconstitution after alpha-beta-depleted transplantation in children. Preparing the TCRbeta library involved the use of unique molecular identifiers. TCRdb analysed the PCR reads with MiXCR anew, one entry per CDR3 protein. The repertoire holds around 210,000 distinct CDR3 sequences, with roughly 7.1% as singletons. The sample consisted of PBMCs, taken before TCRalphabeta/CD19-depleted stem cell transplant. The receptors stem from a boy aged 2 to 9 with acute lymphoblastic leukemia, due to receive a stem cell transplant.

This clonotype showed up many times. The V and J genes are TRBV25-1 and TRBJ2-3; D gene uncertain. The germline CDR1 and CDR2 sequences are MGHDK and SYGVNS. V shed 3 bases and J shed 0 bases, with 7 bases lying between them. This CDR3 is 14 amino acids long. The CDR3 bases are TGTGCCAGCAGTGAGGAATCTAGCACAGATACGCAGTATTTT. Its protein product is CASSEESSTDTQYF.

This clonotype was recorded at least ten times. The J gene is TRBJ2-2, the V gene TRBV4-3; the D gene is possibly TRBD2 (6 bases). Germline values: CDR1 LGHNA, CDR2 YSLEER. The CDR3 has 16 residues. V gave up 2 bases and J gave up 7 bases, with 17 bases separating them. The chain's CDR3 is CASSQWASGAHGELFF. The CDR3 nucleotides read TGCGCCAGCAGCCAATGGGCTTCGGGAGCTCACGGGGAGCTGTTTTTT.

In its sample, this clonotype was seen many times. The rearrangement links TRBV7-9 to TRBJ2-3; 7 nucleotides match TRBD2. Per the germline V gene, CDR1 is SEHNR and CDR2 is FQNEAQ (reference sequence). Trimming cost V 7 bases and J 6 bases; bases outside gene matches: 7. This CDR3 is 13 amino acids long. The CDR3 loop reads CASTALGRDTQYF. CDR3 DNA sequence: TGTGCCAGCACCGCCCTCGGGAGGGATACGCAGTATTTT.

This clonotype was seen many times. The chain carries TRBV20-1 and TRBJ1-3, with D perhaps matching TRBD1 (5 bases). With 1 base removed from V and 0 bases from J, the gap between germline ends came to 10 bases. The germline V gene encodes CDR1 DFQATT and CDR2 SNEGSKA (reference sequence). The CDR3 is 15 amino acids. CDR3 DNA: TGCAGTGCTAGAGGGATAGGGGCCTCTGGAAACACCATATATTTT. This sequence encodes CSARGIGASGNTIYF.

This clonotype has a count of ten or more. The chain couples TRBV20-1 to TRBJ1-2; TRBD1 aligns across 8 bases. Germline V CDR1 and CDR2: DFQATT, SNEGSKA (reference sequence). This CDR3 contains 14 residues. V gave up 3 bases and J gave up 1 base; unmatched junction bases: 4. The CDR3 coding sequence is TGCAGTGCTAGGTGGACAGGGCTTAACTATGGCTACACCTTC. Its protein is CSARWTGLNYGYTF.

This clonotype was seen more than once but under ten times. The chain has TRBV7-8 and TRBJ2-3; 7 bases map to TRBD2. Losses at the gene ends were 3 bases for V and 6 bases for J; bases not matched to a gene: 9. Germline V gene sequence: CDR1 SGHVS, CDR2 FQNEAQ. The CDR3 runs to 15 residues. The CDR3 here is CASSFSSGLHDTQYF. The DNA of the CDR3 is TGTGCCAGCAGCTTCTCTAGCGGCCTGCACGATACGCAGTATTTT.

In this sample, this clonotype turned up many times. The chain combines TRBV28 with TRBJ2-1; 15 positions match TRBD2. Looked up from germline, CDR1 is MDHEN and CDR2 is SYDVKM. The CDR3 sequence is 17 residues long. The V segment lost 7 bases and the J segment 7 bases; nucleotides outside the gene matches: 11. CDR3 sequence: CASTDSPGLAGGNEQFF. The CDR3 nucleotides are TGTGCCAGCACCGACTCACCCGGACTAGCGGGAGGGAATGAGCAGTTCTTC.

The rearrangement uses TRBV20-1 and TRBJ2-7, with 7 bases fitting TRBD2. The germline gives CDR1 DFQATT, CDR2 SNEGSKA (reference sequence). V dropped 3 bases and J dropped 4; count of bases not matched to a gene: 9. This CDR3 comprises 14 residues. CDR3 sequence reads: CSARSLAAPYEQYF. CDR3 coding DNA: TGCAGTGCTAGGTCGCTAGCGGCACCATACGAGCAGTACTTC.

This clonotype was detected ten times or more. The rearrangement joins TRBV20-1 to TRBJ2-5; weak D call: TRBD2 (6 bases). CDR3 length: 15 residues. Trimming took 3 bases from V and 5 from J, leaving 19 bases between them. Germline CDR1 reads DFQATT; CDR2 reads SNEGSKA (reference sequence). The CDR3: CSARMIPGVGETQYF. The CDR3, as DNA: TGCAGTGCTAGGATGATTCCGGGGGTAGGGGAGACCCAGTACTTC.

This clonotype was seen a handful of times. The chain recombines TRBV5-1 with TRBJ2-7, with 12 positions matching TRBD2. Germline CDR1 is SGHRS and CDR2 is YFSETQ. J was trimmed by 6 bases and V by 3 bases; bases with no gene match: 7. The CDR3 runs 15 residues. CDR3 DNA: TGCGCCAGCAGCTCCTACCTAGCGGGAGGGATCGAGCAGTACTTC. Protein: CASSSYLAGGIEQYF. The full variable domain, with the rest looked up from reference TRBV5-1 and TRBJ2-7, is KAGVTQTPRYLIKTRGQQVTLSCSPISGHRSVSWYQQTPGQGLQFLFEYFSETQRNKGNFPGRFSGRQFSNSRSEMNVSTLELGDSALYLCASSSYLAGGIEQYFGPGTRLTVT.

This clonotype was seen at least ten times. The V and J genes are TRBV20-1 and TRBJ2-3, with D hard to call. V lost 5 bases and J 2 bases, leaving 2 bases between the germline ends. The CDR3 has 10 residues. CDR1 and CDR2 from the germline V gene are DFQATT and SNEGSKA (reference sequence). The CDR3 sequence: CSAYTDTQYF. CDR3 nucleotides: TGCAGTGCTTACACAGATACGCAGTATTTT.

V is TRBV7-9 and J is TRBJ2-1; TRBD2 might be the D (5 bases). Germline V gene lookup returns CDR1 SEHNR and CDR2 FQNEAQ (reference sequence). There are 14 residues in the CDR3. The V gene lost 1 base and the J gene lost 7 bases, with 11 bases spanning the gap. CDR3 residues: CASSLVRDSNEQFF. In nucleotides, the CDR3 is TGTGCCAGCAGCTTAGTTCGGGATTCGAATGAGCAGTTCTTC. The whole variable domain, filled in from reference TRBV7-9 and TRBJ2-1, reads DTGVSQNPRHKITKRGQNVTFRCDPISEHNRLYWYRQTLGQGPEFLTYFQNEAQLEKSRLLSDRFSAERPKGSFSTLEIQRTEQGDSAMYLCASSLVRDSNEQFFGPGTRLTVL.

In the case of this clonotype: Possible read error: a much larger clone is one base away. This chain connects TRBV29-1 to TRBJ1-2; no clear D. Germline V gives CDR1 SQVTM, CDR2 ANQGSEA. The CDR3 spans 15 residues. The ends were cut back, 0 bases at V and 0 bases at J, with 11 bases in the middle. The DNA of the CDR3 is TGCAGCGTTGAAGAGAAGGATTGGTCTAACTATGGCTACACCTTC. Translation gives CSVEEKDWSNYGYTF.

The chain's CDR3 is CASSLGLPNQPQHF. The CDR3 DNA is TGTGCCAGCAGCTTAGGACTCCCCAATCAGCCCCAGCATTTT. This chain connects TRBV7-9 to TRBJ1-5; D is uncertain. CDR3 length: 14 amino acids. Trimming took 1 base from V and 3 from J, leaving 7 bases between them. Germline CDR1 SEHNR, CDR2 FQNEAQ (reference sequence).

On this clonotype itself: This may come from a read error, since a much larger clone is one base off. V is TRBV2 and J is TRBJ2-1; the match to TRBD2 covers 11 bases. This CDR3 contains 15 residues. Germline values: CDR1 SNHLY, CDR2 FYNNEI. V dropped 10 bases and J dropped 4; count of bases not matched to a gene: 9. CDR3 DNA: TGTGCCATCAGGGTGACTAGCGGGGTATACAATGAGCAGTTCTTC. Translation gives CAIRVTSGVYNEQFF.

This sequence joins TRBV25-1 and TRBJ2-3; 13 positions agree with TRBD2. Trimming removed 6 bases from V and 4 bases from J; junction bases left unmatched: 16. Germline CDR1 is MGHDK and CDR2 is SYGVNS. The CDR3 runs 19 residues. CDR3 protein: CASRDPYPTSGGAADTQYF. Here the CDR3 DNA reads TGTGCCAGCAGGGACCCCTACCCAACTAGCGGGGGGGCCGCAGATACGCAGTATTTT. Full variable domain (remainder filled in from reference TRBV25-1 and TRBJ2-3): EADIYQTPRYLVIGTGKKITLECSQTMGHDKMYWYQQDPGMELHLIHYSYGVNSTEKGDLSSESTVSRIRTEHFPLTLESARPSHTSQYLCASRDPYPTSGGAADTQYFGPGTRLTVL.

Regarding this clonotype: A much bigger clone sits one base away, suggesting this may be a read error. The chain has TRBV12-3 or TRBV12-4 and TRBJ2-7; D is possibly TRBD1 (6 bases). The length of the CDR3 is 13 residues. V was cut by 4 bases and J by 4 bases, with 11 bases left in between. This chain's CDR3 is CASSWGQGYEQYV. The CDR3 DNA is TGTGCCAGCAGTTGGGGGCAGGGTTACGAGCAGTACGTC.

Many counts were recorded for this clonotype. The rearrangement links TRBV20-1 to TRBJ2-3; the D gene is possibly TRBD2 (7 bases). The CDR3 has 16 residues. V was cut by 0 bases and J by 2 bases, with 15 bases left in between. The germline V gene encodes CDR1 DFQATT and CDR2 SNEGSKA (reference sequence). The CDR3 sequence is CSARDRAGAHTDTQYF. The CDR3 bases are TGCAGTGCTAGAGATAGGGCGGGGGCCCACACAGATACGCAGTATTTT.

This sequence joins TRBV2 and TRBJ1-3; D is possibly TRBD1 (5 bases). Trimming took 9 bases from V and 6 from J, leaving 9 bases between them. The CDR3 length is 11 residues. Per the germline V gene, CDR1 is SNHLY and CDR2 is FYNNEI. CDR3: CARQEANTIYF. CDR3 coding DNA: TGTGCCAGACAGGAGGCAAACACCATATATTTT.

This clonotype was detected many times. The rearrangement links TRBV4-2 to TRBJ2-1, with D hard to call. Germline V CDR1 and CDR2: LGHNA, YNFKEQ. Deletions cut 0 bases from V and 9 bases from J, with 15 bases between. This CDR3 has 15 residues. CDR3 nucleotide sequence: TGTGCCAGCAGCCAAGATATTAGCTTCGCCGGTGAGCAGTTCTTC. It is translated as CASSQDISFAGEQFF.

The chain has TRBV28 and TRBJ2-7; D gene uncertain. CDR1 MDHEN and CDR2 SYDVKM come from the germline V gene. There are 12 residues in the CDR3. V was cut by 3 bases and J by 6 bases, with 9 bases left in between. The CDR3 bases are TGTGCCAGCAGTTTCCTGGGATTCGAGCAGTACTTC. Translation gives CASSFLGFEQYF.

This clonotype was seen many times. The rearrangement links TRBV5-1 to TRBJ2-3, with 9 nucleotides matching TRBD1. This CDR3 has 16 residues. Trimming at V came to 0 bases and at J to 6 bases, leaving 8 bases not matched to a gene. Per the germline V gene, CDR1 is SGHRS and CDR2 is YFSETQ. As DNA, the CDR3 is TGCGCCAGCAGCTTGGAACCGGGACAGGGTGGGGATACGCAGTATTTT. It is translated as CASSLEPGQGGDTQYF.

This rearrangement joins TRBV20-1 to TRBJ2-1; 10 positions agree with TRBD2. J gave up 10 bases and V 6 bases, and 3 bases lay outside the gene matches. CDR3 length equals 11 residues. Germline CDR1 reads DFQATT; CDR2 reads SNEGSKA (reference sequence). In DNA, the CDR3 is TGCAGTGCCCCTAGCGGGGGAGAGCAGTTCTTC. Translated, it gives CSAPSGGEQFF.

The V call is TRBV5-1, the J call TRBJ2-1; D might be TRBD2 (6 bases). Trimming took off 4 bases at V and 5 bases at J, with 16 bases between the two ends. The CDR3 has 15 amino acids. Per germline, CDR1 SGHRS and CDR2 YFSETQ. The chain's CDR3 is CASSIHPRGNNEQFF. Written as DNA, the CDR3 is TGCGCCAGCAGCATACACCCCCGGGGGAACAATGAGCAGTTCTTC.

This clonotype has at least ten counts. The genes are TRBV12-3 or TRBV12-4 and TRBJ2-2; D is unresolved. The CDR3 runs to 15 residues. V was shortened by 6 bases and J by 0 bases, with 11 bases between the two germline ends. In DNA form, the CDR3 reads TGTGCCAGCAGCCCTACGGGTGCGAACACCGGGGAGCTGTTTTTT. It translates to CASSPTGANTGELFF.

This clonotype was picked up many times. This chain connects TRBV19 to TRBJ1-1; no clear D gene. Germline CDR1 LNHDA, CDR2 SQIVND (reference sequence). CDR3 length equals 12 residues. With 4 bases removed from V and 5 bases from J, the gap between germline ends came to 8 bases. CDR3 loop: CASSTPQTEAFF. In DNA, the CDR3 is TGTGCCAGTAGTACACCTCAAACTGAAGCTTTCTTT.

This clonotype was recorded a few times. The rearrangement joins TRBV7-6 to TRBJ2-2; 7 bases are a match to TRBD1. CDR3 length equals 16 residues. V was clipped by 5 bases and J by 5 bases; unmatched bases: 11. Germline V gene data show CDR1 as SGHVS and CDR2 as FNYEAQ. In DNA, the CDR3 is TGTGCCAGCAGCCCCGACAGGGCCCCGAGTACCGGGGAGCTGTTTTTT. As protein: CASSPDRAPSTGELFF.

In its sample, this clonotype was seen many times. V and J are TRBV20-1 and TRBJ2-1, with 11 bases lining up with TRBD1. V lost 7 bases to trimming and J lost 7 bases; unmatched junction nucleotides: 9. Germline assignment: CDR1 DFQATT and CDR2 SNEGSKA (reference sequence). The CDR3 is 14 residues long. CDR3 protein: CSVPDRGRSNEQFF. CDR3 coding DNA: TGCAGTGTGCCGGACAGGGGGCGTTCGAATGAGCAGTTCTTC.

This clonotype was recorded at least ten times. The CDR3: CASSQASSATNTGELFF. The CDR3 nucleotides read TGTGCCAGCAGCCAAGCATCCAGCGCTACGAACACCGGGGAGCTGTTTTTT. The chain joins TRBV4-2 to TRBJ2-2; D not resolved. Trimming left V 1 base short and J 0 bases short, with 12 bases between. The germline CDR1 and CDR2 sequences are LGHNA and YNFKEQ. The CDR3 has 17 amino acids.

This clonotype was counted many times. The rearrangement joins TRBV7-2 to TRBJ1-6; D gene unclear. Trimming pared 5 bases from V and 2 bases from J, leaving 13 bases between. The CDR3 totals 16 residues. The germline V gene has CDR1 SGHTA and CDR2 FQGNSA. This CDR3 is CASSADGSAYNSPLHF. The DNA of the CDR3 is TGTGCCAGCAGCGCAGACGGATCCGCCTATAATTCACCCCTCCACTTT.

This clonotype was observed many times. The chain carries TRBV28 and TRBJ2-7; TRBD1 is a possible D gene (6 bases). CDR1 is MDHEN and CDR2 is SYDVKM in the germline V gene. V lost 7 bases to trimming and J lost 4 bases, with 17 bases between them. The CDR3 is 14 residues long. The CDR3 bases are TGTGCCAGCACTCCTCCAGGGGAGAATTACGAGCAGTACTTC. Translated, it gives CASTPPGENYEQYF.